The entry that follows covers one T cell receptor (beta chain) sequence. Its antigen is not identified. One end of the junction fails to match germline, which may point to a read error. These data belong to a study of T cells in narcolepsy. Study-level results: Blood of same and different patients, but not healthy controls, reportedly held recurring autoreactive clonotypes. HCRT-specific and TRIB2-specific autoreactive clonotypes appeared among same-patient CSF and blood CD4+ clonotypes. Some memory CD4+ repertoires had no autoreactive clone sequences.

This table comes from immunoSEQ multiplex PCR, and its TCRdb copy is limited to in-frame clones, with some not included. The data contain some 19,000 clones, 80% to 90% of them singletons. Germline CDR1 MNHNS, CDR2 SASEGT. The CDR3 is 14 amino acids. This TCR was sampled from a human donor in good health. The sequencing input was memory (CD45RA-) CD4+ T cells from blood. This chain connects TRBV6-1 to TRBJ1-1, with a possible D match to TRBD1 (6 bases). In nucleotides, the CDR3 is TGTGCTAGCACAGGGCCCAGTGGGATCACTGAAGCTTTCTTT. Translation gives CASTGPSGITEAFF.